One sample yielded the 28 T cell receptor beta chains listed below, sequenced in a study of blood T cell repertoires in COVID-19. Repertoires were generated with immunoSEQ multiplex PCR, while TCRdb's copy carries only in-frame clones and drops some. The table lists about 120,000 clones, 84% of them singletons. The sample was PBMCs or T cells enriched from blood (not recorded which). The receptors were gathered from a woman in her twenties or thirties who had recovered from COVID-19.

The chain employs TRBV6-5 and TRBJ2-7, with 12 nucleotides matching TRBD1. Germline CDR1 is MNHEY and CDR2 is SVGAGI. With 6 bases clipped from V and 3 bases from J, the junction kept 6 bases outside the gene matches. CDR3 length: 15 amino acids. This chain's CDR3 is CASSRGQGARYEQYF. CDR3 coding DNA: TGTGCCAGCAGCCGGGGACAGGGGGCGCGCTACGAGCAGTACTTC.

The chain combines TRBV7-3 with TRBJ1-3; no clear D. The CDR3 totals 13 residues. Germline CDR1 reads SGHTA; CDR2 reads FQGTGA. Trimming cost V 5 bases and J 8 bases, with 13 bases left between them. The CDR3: CASSLNKGDTIYF. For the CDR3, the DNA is TGTGCCAGCAGCCTGAATAAAGGAGACACCATATATTTT.

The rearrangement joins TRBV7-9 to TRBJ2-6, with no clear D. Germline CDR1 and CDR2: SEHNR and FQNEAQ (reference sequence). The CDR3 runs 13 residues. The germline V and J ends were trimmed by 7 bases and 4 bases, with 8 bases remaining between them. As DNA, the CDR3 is TGTGCCAGCACCTTGAGAGGGGCCAACGTCCTGACTTTC. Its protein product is CASTLRGANVLTF.

CDR3 amino acids: CASRTTSGEQYF. The CDR3 DNA sequence: TGTGCCAGCAGGACCACCAGCGGCGAGCAGTACTTC. The chain couples TRBV2 to TRBJ2-7, with TRBD2 as a possible D gene (5 bases). This CDR3 has 12 residues. V shed 6 bases and J shed 6 bases, with 12 bases lying between them. The germline CDR1 and CDR2 sequences are SNHLY and FYNNEI.

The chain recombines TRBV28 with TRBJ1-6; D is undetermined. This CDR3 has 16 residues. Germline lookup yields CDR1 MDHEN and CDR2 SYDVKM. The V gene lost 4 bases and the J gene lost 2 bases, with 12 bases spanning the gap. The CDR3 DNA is TGTGCCAGCAGTTCCGTTGACGGGACCTATAATTCACCCCTCCACTTT. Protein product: CASSSVDGTYNSPLHF.

The CDR3 spells CASSHDRQVYEQYF. CDR3 DNA: TGTGCCAGCAGCCATGACAGACAGGTCTACGAGCAGTACTTC. This chain connects TRBV7-9 to TRBJ2-7; D is possibly TRBD1 (6 bases). CDR3 size: 14 residues. Germline lookup yields CDR1 SEHNR and CDR2 FQNEAQ (reference sequence). V was pared by 5 bases and J by 3 bases, with 14 bases between.

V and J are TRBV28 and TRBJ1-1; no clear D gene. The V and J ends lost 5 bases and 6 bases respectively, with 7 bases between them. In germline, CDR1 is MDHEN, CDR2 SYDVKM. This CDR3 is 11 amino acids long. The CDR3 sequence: CASSTGAEAFF. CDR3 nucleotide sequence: TGTGCCAGCAGTACGGGAGCTGAAGCTTTCTTT. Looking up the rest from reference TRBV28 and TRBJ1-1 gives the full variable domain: DVKVTQSSRYLVKRTGEKVFLECVQDMDHENMFWYRQDPGLGLRLIYFSYDVKMKEKGDIPEGYSVSREKKERFSLILESASTNQTSMYLCASSTGAEAFFGQGTRLTVV.

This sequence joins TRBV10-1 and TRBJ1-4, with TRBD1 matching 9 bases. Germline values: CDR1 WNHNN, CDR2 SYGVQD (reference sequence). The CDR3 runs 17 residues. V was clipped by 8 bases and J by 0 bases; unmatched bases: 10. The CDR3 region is CASPRDRAPATNEKLFF. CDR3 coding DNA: TGCGCCAGCCCCCGGGACAGGGCCCCTGCAACTAATGAAAAACTGTTTTTT.

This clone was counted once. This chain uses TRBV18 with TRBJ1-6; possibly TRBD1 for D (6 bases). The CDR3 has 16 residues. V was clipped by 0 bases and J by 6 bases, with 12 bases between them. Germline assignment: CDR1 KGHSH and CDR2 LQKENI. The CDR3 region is CASSPPLAGVNSPLHF. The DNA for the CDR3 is TGTGCCAGCTCACCACCGTTAGCAGGGGTTAATTCACCCCTCCACTTT.

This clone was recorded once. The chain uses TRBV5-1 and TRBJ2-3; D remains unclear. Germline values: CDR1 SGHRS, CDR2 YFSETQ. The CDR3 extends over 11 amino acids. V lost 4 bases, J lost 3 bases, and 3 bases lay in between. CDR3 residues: CASSQTDTQYF. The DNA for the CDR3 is TGCGCCAGCAGCCAGACAGATACGCAGTATTTT.

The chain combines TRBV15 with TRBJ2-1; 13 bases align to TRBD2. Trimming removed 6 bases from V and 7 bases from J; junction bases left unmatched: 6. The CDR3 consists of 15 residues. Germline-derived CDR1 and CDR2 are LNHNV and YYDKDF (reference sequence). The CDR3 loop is CATRPTSGRLNEQFF. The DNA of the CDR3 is TGTGCCACCAGGCCGACTAGCGGGAGGCTTAATGAGCAGTTCTTC. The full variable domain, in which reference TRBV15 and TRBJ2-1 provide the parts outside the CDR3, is DAMVIQNPRYQVTQFGKPVTLSCSQTLNHNVMYWYQQKSSQAPKLLFHYYDKDFNNEADTPDNFQSRRPNTSFCFLDIRSPGLGDTAMYLCATRPTSGRLNEQFFGPGTRLTVL.

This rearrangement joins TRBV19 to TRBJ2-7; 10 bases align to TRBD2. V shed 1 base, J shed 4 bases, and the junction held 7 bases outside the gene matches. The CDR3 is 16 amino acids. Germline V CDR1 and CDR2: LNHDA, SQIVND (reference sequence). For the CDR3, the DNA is TGTGCCAGTAGTATAGGGCCTAGCGGGAGTGGATACGAGCAGTACTTC. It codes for CASSIGPSGSGYEQYF.

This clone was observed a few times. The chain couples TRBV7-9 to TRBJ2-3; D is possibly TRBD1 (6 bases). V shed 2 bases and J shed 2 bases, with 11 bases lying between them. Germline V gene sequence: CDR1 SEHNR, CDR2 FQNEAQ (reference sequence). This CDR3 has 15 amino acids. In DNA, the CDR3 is TGTGCCAGCAGCTTAACGGCAGGGGTCACAGATACGCAGTATTTT. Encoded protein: CASSLTAGVTDTQYF.

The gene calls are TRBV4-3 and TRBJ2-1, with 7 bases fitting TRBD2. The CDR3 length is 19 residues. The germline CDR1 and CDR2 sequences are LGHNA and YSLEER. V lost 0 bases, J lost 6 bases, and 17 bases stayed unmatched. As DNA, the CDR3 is TGCGCCAGCAGCCAAGATTTGCAACTAGCGCTTTTTGGTGGCAATGAGCAGTTCTTC. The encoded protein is CASSQDLQLALFGGNEQFF.

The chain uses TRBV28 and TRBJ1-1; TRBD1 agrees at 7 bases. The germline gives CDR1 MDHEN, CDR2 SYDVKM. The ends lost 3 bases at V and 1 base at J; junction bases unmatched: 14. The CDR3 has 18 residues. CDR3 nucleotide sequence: TGTGCCAGCAGTTTTGGGACAGCAGGGTACTGGGAGAACACTGAAGCTTTCTTT. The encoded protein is CASSFGTAGYWENTEAFF.

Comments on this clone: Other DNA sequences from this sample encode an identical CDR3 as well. CDR3 nucleotide sequence: TGTGCCAGCTCACCAAGCGATACGCAGTATTTT. It yields the protein CASSPSDTQYF. The rearrangement uses TRBV18 and TRBJ2-3; no firm D call. The germline V gene encodes CDR1 KGHSH and CDR2 LQKENI. Trimming shortened V by 2 bases and J by 6 bases, and 3 bases separated the two germline ends. The CDR3 is made up of 11 amino acids. The full variable domain, rest sourced from reference TRBV18 and TRBJ2-3, is NAGVMQNPRHLVRRRGQEARLRCSPMKGHSHVYWYRQLPEEGLKFMVYLQKENIIDESGMPKERFSAEFPKEGPSILRIQQVVRGDSAAYFCASSPSDTQYFGPGTRLTVL.

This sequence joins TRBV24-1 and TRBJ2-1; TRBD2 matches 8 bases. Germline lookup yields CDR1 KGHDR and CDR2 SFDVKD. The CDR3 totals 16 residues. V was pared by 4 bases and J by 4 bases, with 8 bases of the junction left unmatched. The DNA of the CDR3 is TGTGCCACCAGTGACCTCAGCGGGAGAGGATACAATGAGCAGTTCTTC. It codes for CATSDLSGRGYNEQFF.

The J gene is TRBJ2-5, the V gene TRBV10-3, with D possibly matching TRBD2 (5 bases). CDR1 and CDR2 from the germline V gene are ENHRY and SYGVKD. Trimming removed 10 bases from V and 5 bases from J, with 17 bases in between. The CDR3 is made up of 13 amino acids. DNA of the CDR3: TGTGCCACGAGTGGGGAGCTGGCGGAGACCCAGTACTTC. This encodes CATSGELAETQYF.

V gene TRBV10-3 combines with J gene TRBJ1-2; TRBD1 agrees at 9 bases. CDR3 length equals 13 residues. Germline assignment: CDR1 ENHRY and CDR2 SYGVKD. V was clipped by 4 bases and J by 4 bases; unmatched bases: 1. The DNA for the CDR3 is TGTGCCATCAGTGGACAGGGGGGCTATGGCTACACCTTC. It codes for CAISGQGGYGYTF.

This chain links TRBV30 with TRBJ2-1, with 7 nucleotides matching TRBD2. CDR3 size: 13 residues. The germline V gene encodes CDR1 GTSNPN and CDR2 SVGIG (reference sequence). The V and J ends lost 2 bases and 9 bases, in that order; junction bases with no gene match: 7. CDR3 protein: CAWSLAAGGEQFF. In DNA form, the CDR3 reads TGTGCCTGGAGTCTAGCGGCCGGGGGTGAGCAGTTCTTC.

As DNA, the CDR3 is TGTGCCAGCAGCTTAATGGGACTAGCGGGGGACAATGAGCAGTTCTTC. Translation gives CASSLMGLAGDNEQFF. This chain connects TRBV7-9 to TRBJ2-1, with TRBD2 matching over 14 bases. This CDR3 spans 16 amino acids. Germline CDR1 SEHNR, CDR2 FQNEAQ (reference sequence). With V trimmed by 2 bases and J by 5 bases, 2 bases remained unmatched.

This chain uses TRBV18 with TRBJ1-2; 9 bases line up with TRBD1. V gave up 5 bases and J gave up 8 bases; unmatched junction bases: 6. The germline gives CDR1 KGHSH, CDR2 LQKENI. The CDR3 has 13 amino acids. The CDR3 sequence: CASSEGQGSGYTF. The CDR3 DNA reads TGTGCCAGCTCAGAGGGACAGGGAAGCGGCTACACCTTC.

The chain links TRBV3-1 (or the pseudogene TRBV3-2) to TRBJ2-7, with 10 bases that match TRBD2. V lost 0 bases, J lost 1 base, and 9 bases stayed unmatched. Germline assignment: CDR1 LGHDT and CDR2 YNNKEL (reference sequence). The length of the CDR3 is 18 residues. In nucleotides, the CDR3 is TGTGCCAGCAGCCAAGATCCCCAGCGGGAGGGCCGATCCTACGAGCAGTACTTC. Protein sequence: CASSQDPQREGRSYEQYF.

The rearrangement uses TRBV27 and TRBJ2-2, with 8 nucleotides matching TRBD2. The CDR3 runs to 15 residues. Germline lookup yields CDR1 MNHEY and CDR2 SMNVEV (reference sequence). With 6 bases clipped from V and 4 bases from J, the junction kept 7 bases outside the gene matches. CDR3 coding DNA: TGTGCCAGCAGCCTGGGCGGGGGGTCCACCGGGGAGCTGTTTTTT. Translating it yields CASSLGGGSTGELFF.

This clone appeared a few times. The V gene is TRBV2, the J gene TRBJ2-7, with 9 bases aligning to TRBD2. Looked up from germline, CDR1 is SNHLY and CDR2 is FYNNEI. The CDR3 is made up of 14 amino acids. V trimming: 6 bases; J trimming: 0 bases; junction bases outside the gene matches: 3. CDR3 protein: CASRASGTSYEQYF. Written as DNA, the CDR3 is TGTGCCAGCAGAGCTAGCGGGACCTCCTACGAGCAGTACTTC.

The CDR3 is CASSIMGRPSHGYTF. The CDR3 nucleotides are TGTGCCAGTAGTATAATGGGCAGACCTTCCCATGGCTACACCTTC. This chain links TRBV19 with TRBJ1-2; D is ambiguous. Germline V CDR1 and CDR2: LNHDA, SQIVND (reference sequence). This CDR3 region has 15 residues. Trimming took off 2 bases at V and 6 bases at J, with 16 bases between the two ends.

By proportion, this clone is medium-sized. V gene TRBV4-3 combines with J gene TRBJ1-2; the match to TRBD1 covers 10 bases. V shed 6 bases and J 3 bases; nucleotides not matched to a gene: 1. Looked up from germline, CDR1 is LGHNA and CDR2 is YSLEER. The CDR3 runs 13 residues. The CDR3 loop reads CASRGTGDYGYTF. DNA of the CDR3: TGCGCCAGCAGGGGGACAGGGGACTATGGCTACACCTTC.

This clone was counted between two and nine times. The CDR3 protein is CASTEGAGGNTIYF. The CDR3 DNA sequence: TGTGCCAGCACCGAGGGGGCAGGCGGAAACACCATATATTTT. The chain carries TRBV6-5 and TRBJ1-3; the match to TRBD1 covers 7 bases. Germline CDR1 is MNHEY and CDR2 is SVGAGI. Trimming cost V 7 bases and J 4 bases; bases outside gene matches: 7. CDR3 length: 14 amino acids.